Described below is a single T cell receptor beta chain sequence and its context. Its antigen is not identified. With 3 bases removed from V and 0 bases from J, the gap between germline ends came to 9 bases. This CDR3 is built from 14 residues. Germline V gene sequence: CDR1 MNHEY, CDR2 SMNVEV (reference sequence). The data were obtained in a study of cytomegalovirus exposure and HLA in healthy donors. 13 Jbeta primers and 60 Vbeta primers were used for the PCR. Sequenced by immunoSEQ multiplex PCR; TCRdb stores in-frame clones only, minus some. The data hold roughly 200,000 clones, with about 78% observed a single time. General observations from the study: Judged likely to be a sequencing artifact was a cluster of highly shared sequence variants. Reportedly, HLA-A and HLA-B alleles of most subjects were accurately predicted from TCR beta.

This sequence joins TRBV27 and TRBJ2-7; no definite D call. This clonotype originated in a young woman in good health and CMV-seronegative. Sequencing was done on a sample of PBMCs. CDR3 loop: CASSFLADSYEQYF. CDR3 coding DNA: TGTGCCAGCAGTTTCCTCGCGGACTCCTACGAGCAGTACTTC.